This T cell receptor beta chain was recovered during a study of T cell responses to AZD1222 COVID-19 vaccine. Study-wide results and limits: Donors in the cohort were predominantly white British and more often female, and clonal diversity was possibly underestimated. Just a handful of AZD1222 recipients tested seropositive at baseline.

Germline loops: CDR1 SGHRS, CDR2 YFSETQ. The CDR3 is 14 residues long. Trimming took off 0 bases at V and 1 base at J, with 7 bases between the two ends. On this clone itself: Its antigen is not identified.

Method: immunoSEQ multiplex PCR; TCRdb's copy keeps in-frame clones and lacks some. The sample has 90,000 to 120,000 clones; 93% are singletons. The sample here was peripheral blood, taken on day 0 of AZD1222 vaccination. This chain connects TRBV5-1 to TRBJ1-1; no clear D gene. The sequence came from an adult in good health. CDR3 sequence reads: CASSLVGGNTEAFF. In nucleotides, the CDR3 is TGCGCCAGCAGCTTGGTGGGTGGGAACACTGAAGCTTTCTTT.